Described below is a single T cell receptor (beta chain) sequence and its context. Its antigen has not been determined. Base-call qualities are not available, and no considerably larger clone is one nucleotide away. What this sample's time point label stands for: peripheral blood 6 weeks after treatment start. A total of 25 to 35 patients with locally advanced or metastatic urothelial carcinoma, treated at Memorial Sloan Kettering on a trial protocol, made up the cohort. Peripheral blood mononuclear cells were collected pretreatment and during treatment, with between 1 and 8 total time points per patient. The Qiagen DNeasy Blood extraction kit was used to purify genomic DNA from total PBMCs and tumor samples. PBMCs were collected pretreatment and during treatment, and were isolated and stored as previously described. Each PCR received spiked-in synthetic TCR analog templates so that absolute template abundance could be estimated from read counts. TCRbeta CDR3 regions were amplified from genomic DNA with bias-controlled V and J gene primers using the immunoSEQ assay. Sequencing of rearranged TCRbeta segments was performed at approximately 20X coverage. The study's own analysis went as follows. Clustering was used to correct sequencing errors, and CDR3s were annotated against IMGT so that V, D and J genes could be assigned. Downstream analyses used only productive TCRbeta rearrangements and left out out-of-frame or stop-codon sequences. To compute clonality, Shannon entropy was normalized by the log of the number of unique productive sequences and then subtracted from one. Clones differing between time points or between blood and tumor were identified by Fisher's exact test with Benjamini-Hochberg correction at adjusted p below 0.01. TCRdb provides this immuneACCESS table in a form limited to in-frame rearrangements. Some clones are lacking; in checked studies, under half of them reflect an unresolved V gene, and why the rest are absent is not known. V, J and clone size are taken as reported in that table, and D and trimming were inferred from the DNA itself. For this sample the table gives roughly 50,000 clones, of which 80% to 90% were detected only once. The ten most abundant clones make up approximately 8.8% of the sample.

The data derive from a study of PD-L1 blockade in urothelial cancer (dated by TCRdb to about 2017). Background for the entire study: All patients started therapy around 2014 and received atezolizumab 1,200 mg intravenously every 3 weeks. Twenty-five of 29 patients were males with bladder-origin urothelial cancer, and about 65% of the roughly 30 reported a prior smoking history. Pretreatment blood TCR-seq was available for nearly 30 patients, at least one posttreatment blood collection was obtained for 24 patients, and tumor TCR-seq was available for 24 patients. Blood samples were analyzed at 3 weeks after treatment start (second dose) and at 6 weeks after treatment start. Durable clinical benefit was achieved by nine patients but not by the remaining 20. Durable clinical benefit meant progression-free survival longer than 6 months, and TCR features were also tested against progression-free and overall survival. Blood samples gave a median of about 150,000 T cells and 80,000 to 95,000 unique TCRs, with a median clonality of 0.080. An exploratory multi-omic analysis was conducted of the somatic, immune and clinical correlates of response to PD-L1 blockade with atezolizumab in urothelial cancer. An ECOG performance status of 0 or 1 was recorded for the patients, and 0 to 3 prior chemotherapy regimens had been received by the patients. In the same patients who had TCR sequencing, pretreatment tumors also underwent whole exome sequencing and RNA sequencing. Pretreatment tumor samples, along with matched peripheral blood serially collected before and after atezolizumab treatment, were subjected to TCR sequencing. Here is what the overall study found, with its caveats: A pretreatment peripheral blood TCR clonality below the median was linked to improved progression-free and overall survival. Because the sample size was small (n ≈ 30) and many exploratory analyses were performed, the results are intended to be hypothesis-generating. Greater expansion of tumor-associated TCR clones in peripheral blood 3 weeks after the start of treatment was observed in patients with durable benefit (n of about 24, p = 0.022).

Source: PBMCs, taken around atezolizumab (anti-PD-L1) treatment. This clonotype was sampled from a man aged 65 to 85 with urothelial cancer.

CDR3 sequence: CASSEPGPNADTQYF. The DNA reads as follows: TGTGCCAGCAGTGAGCCAGGCCCTAACGCAGATACGCAGTATTTT. The rearranged chain carries TRBV25-1 and TRBJ2-3; the D gene is not confidently resolved. Cut back by 3 bases and 4 bases, the V and J ends lie 14 bases apart. CDR1 and CDR2, per the germline V gene, are MGHDK and SYGVNS. The CDR3 has 15 amino acids, counting the end cysteine and phenylalanine. The DNA shown is the 45-base CDR3, in frame from base 1.